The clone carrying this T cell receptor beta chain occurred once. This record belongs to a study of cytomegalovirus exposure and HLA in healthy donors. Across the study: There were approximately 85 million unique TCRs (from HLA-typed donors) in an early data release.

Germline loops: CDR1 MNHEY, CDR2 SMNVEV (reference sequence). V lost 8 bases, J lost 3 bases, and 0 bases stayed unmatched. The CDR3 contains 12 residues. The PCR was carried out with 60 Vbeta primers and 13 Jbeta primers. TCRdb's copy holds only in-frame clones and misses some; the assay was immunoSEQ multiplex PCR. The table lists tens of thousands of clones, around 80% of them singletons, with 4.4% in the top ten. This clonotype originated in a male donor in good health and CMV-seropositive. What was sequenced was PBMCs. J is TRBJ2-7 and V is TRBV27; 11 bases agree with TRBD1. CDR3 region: CASGTGGYEQYF. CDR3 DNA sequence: TGTGCCAGCGGGACAGGGGGCTACGAGCAGTACTTC.